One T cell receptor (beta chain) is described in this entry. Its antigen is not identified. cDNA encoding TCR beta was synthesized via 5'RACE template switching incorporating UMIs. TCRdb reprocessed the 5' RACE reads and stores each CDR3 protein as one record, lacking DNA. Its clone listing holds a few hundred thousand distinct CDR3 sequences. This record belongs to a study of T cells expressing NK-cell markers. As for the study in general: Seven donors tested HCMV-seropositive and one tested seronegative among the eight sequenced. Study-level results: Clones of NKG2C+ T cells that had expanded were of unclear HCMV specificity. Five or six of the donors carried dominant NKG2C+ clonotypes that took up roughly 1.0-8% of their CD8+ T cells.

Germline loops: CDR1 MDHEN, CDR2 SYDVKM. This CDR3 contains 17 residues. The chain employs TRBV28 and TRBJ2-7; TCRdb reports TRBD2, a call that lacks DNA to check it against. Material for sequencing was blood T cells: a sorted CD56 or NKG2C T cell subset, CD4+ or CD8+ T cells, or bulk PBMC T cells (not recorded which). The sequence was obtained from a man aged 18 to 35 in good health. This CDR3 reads CASSLGGGTSGIYEQYF.